One and the same sample provided the 3 T cell receptor beta chains below, sequenced in a study of identifying expanded T cells in peripheral blood (dated by TCRdb to about 2019). Library preparation was by the immunoSEQ multiplex PCR assay. TCRdb mirrors the immuneACCESS table, restricted to in-frame sequences. Some clones are absent from its copies; in checked studies, under half trace to an unresolved V gene, and the reason for the others is unknown. Here the sample has 50,000 to 65,000 clones; approximately 89% occur a single time. 3% to 4% of the sample is in the top ten clones. Sequencing was carried out using blood. The receptors originated from a person aged 18-70 years in good health.

The chain carries TRBV19 and TRBJ2-5, with 12 positions matching TRBD2. Per germline, CDR1 LNHDA and CDR2 SQIVND (reference sequence). Losses at the gene ends were 3 bases for V and 5 bases for J; bases not matched to a gene: 4. The CDR3 contains 15 residues. CDR3 DNA sequence: TGTGCCAGTAGTATCCTCCTAGCGGGAGGGGAGACCCAGTACTTC. Residues: CASSILLAGGETQYF.

This clone was counted between two and nine times. The V and J genes are TRBV10-1 and TRBJ2-3; tentatively, D is TRBD1 or TRBD2 (6 bases each). Trimming removed 3 bases from V and 4 bases from J, with 11 bases in between. The CDR3 has 14 amino acids. CDR1 is WNHNN and CDR2 is SYGVQD in the germline V gene (reference sequence). The CDR3: CASSDWGAADTQYF. The DNA of the CDR3 is TGCGCCAGCAGTGATTGGGGGGCGGCAGATACGCAGTATTTT.

The chain has TRBV4-1 and TRBJ2-7, with D possibly TRBD2 on 5 matching bases. Trimming removed 1 base from V and 2 bases from J, with 9 bases in between. This CDR3 has 14 residues. The germline gives CDR1 MGHRA, CDR2 YSYEKL. CDR3 coding DNA: TGCGCCAGCAGCCAAGGGTCGGGGACCTACGAGCAGTACTTC. Translating gives CASSQGSGTYEQYF.